This entry is about one TCR beta chain. The data originate from a study of blood T cell repertoires in COVID-19. Across the whole study: Samples representing acute and convalescent COVID-19 were sourced from the United States, Italy and Spain. Sample material is recorded as cDNA or gDNA derived from T cells, B-cell-depleted T cells, or PBMCs.

CDR1 MDHEN and CDR2 SYDVKM come from the germline V gene. The CDR3 contains 16 residues. The trim removed 6 bases at V and 6 bases at J, leaving 13 bases unmatched. Study processing details: Amplified reference gene primers provided the basis for estimating nucleated cell counts. The assay was immunoSEQ multiplex PCR, and TCRdb's table has in-frame clones only and misses some. That table gives V, J and clone size, and the DNA gave D and trimming. The table lists roughly 51,000 clones, 90% to 95% of them singletons, with around 7% in the top ten. Sequencing input: peripheral blood. The chain joins TRBV28 to TRBJ2-4; 8 bases are a match to TRBD1. This TCR was recovered from a woman aged 60-70 years with active or convalescent COVID-19. CDR3 coding DNA: TGTGCCAGCAGCGATCTACAGGGGGTCGTCGGAAACATTCAGTACTTC. Its protein is CASSDLQGVVGNIQYF.